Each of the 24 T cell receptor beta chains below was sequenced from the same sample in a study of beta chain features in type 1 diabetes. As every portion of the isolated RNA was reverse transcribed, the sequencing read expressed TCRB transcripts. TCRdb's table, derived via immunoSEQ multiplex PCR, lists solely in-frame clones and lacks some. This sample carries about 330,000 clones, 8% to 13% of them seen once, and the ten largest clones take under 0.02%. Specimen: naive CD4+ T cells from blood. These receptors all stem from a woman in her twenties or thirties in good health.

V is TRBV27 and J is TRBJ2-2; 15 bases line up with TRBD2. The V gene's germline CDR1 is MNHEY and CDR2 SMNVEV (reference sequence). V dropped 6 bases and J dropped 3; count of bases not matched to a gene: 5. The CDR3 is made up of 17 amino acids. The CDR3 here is CASRGLAGGPDTGELFF. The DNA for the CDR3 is TGTGCCAGCAGAGGACTAGCGGGAGGGCCCGACACCGGGGAGCTGTTTTTT.

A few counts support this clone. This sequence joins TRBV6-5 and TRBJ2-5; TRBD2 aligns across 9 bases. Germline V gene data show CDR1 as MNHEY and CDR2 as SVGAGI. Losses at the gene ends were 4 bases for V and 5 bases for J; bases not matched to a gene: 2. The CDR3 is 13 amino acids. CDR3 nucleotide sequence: TGTGCCAGCAGTTTAGCGGGAGTGGAGACCCAGTACTTC. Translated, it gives CASSLAGVETQYF.

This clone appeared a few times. This CDR3 reads CASSLELLGQFF. The CDR3 bases are TGTGCCAGCAGCTTAGAACTATTGGGGCAGTTCTTC. The rearrangement uses TRBV11-2 and TRBJ2-1; D unresolved. Trimming took 0 bases from V and 12 from J, leaving 9 bases between them. CDR1 SGHAT and CDR2 FQNNGV come from the germline V gene. This CDR3 is 12 amino acids long.

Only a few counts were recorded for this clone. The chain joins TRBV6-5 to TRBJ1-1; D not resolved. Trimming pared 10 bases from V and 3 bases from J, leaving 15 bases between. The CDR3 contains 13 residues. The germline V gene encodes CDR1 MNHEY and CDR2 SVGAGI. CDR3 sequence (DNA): TGTGCCACCATAAACGACCGGGACACTGAAGCTTTCTTT. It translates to CATINDRDTEAFF.

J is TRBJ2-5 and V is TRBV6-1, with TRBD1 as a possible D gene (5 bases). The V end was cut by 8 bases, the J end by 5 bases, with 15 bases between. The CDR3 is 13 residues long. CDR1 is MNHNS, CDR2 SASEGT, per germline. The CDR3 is CASRPPKGETQYF. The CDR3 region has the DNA TGTGCCAGCCGGCCTCCAAAGGGGGAGACCCAGTACTTC.

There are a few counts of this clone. This CDR3 reads CASSFLWGGSTEYF. CDR3 DNA sequence: TGTGCCAGCAGTTTTCTTTGGGGCGGGAGTACCGAGTACTTC. The V call is TRBV28, the J call TRBJ2-7; 7 bases line up with TRBD2. Unmatched junction bases numbered 13, after V lost 3 bases and J lost 11 bases. The CDR3 length is 14 residues. Germline lookup yields CDR1 MDHEN and CDR2 SYDVKM.

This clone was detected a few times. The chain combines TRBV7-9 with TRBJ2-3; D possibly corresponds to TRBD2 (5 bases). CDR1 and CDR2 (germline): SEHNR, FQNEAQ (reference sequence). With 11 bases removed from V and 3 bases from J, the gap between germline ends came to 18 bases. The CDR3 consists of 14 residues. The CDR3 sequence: CAAGRSGETDTQYF. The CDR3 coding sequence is TGTGCCGCAGGACGGAGCGGTGAGACAGATACGCAGTATTTT. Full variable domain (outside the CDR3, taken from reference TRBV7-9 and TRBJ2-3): DTGVSQNPRHKITKRGQNVTFRCDPISEHNRLYWYRQTLGQGPEFLTYFQNEAQLEKSRLLSDRFSAERPKGSFSTLEIQRTEQGDSAMYLCAAGRSGETDTQYFGPGTRLTVL.

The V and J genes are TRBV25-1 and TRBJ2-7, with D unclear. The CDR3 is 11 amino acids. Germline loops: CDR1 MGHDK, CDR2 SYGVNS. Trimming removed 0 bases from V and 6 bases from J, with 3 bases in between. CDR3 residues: CASSEYREQYF. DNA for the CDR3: TGTGCCAGCAGTGAATATCGCGAGCAGTACTTC.

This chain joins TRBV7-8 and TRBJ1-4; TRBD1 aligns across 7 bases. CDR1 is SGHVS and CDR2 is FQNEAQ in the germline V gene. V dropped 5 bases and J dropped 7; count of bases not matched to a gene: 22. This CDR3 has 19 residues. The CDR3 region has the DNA TGTGCCAGCAGCCCGCGGACAGGTCTATCAATCGTTGTGGGTGAAAAACTGTTTTTT. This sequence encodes CASSPRTGLSIVVGEKLFF.

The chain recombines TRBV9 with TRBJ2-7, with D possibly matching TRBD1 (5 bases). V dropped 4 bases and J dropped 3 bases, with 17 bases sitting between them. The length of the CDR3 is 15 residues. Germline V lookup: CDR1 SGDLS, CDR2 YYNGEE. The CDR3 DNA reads TGTGCCAGCAGCACACAGGTGGATCCCGTCTACGAGCAGTACTTC. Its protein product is CASSTQVDPVYEQYF.

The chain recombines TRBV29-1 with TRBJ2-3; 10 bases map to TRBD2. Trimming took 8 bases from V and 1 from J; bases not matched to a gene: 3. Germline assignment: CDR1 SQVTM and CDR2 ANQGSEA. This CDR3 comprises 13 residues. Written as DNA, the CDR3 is TGCAGCCTAGCGGGAGTGGGCACAGATACGCAGTATTTT. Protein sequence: CSLAGVGTDTQYF.

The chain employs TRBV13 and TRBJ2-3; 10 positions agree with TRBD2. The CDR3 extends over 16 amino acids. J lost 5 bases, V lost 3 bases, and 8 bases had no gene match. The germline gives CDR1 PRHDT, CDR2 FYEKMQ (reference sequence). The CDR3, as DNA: TGTGCCAGCAGCTTCCAAACTAGCGGGAAGGGAGATACGCAGTATTTT. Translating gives CASSFQTSGKGDTQYF.

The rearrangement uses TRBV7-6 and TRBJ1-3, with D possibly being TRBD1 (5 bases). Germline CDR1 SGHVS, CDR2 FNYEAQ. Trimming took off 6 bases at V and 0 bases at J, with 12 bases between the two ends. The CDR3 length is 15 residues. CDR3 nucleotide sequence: TGTGCCAGCAGTCCAACAGGCAACTCTGGAAACACCATATATTTT. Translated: CASSPTGNSGNTIYF.

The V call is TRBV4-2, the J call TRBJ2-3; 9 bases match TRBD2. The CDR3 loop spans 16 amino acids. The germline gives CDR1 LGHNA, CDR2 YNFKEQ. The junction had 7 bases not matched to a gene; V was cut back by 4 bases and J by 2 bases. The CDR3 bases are TGTGCCAGCAGCCCAATGACTAGCGGAAACACAGATACGCAGTATTTT. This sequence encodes CASSPMTSGNTDTQYF.

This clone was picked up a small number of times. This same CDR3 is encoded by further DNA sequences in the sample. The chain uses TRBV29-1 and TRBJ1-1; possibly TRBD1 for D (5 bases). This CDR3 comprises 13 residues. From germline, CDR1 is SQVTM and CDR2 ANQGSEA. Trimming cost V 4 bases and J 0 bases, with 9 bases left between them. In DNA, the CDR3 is TGCAGCGTTGCGGGGGTTCTGAACACTGAAGCTTTCTTT. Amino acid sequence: CSVAGVLNTEAFF.

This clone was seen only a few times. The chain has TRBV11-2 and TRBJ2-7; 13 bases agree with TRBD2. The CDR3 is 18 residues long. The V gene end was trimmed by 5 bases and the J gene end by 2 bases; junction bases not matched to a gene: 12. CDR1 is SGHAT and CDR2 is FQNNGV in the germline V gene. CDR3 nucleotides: TGTGCCAGCAGCACCCTTCGATTTGGGACTAGCGGGACCTACGAGCAGTACTTC. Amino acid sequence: CASSTLRFGTSGTYEQYF.

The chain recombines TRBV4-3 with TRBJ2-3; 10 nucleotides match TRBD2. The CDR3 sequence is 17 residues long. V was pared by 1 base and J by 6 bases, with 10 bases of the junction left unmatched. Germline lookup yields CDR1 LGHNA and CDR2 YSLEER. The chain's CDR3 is CASSQGSSGSGADTQYF. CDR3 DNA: TGCGCCAGCAGCCAAGGCTCTAGCGGGAGTGGGGCGGATACGCAGTATTTT.

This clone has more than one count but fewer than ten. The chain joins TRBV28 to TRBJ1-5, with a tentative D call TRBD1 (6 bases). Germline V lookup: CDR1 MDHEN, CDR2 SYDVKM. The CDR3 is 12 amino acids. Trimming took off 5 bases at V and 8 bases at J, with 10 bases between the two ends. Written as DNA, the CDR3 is TGTGCCAGCAGTCAACAGGGAGAGCCCCAGCATTTT. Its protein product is CASSQQGEPQHF.

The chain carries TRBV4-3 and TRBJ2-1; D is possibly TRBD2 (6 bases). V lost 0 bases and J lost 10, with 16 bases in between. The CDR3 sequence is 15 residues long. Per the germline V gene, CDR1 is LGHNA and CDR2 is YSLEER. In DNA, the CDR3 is TGCGCCAGCAGCCAAGATCGACTAGTTTCACAGGAGCAGTTCTTC. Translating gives CASSQDRLVSQEQFF.

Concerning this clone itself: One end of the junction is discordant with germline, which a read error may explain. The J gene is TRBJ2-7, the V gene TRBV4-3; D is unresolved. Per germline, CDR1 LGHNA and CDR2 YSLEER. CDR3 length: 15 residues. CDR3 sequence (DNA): TGCGCCAGCAACCAAGATCTAACGACGGGCTACGAGCAGTACTTC. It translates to CASNQDLTTGYEQYF.

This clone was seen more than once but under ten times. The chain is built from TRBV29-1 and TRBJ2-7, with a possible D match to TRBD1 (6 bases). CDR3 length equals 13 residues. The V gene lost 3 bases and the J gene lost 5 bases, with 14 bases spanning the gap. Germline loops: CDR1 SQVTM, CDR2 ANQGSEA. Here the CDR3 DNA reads TGCAGCGTTGATTTAAGGGGGAGCGACGAGCAGTACTTC. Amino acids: CSVDLRGSDEQYF.

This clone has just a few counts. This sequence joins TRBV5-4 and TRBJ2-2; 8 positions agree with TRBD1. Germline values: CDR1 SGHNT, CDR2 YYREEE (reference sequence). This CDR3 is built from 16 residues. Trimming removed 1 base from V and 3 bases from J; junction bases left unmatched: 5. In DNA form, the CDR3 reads TGTGCCAGCAGCTTGTTGGGCAGGGGGCACACCGGGGAGCTGTTTTTT. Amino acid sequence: CASSLLGRGHTGELFF.

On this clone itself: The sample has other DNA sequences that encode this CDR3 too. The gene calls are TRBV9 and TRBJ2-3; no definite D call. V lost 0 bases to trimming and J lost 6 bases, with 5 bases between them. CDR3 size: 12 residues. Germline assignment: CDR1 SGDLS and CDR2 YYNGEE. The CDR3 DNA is TGTGCCAGCAGCGTAGCTTCCGATACGCAGTATTTT. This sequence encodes CASSVASDTQYF.

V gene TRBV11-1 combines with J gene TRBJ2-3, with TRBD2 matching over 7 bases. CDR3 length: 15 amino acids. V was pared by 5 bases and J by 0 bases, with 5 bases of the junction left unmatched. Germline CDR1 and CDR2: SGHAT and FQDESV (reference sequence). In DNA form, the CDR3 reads TGTGCCAGCAGCGGGCTAGCGGTTAGCACAGATACGCAGTATTTT. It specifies CASSGLAVSTDTQYF.